This TCR beta chain originates from a study of blood T cell repertoires in COVID-19. Looking at the study overall: Sources were T cells, B-cell-depleted T cells, or PBMCs; the material itself was cDNA or gDNA.

This table comes from immunoSEQ multiplex PCR, and its TCRdb copy is limited to in-frame clones, with some not included. The sample holds under 200,000 clones, about four fifths seen once. This CDR3 has 14 residues. The germline V gene encodes CDR1 GTSNPN and CDR2 SVGIG (reference sequence). The V end was cut by 4 bases, the J end by 5 bases, with 16 bases between. Allocation to cohorts depended on clinical history reported by the participants. This sequence was found in a woman aged 55-69 years who had recovered from COVID-19. Specimen: PBMCs or T cells enriched from blood (not recorded which). This chain connects TRBV30 to TRBJ2-3; TRBD2 might be the D (6 bases). The CDR3 spells CAWTPGGPRDTQYF. The CDR3 region has the DNA TGTGCCTGGACCCCTGGAGGGCCCAGAGATACGCAGTATTTT.